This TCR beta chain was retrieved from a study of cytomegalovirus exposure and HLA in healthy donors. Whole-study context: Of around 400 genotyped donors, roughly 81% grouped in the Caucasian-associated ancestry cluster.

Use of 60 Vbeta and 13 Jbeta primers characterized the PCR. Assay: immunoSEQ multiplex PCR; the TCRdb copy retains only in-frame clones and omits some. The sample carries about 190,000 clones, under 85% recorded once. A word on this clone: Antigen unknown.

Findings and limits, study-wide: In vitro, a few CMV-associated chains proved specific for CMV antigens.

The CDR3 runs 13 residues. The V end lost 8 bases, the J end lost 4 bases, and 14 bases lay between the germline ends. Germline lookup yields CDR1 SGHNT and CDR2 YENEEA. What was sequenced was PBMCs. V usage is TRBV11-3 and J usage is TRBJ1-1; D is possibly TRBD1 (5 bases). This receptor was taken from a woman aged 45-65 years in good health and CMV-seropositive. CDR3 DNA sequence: TGTGCCAGCTCGAGCAGGGCGAGCACTGAAGCTTTCTTT. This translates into CASSSRASTEAFF. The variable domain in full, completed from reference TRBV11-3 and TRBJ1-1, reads EAGVVQSPRYKIIEKKQPVAFWCNPISGHNTLYWYLQNLGQGPELLIRYENEEAVDDSQLPKDRFSAERLKGVDSTLKIQPAELGDSAVYLCASSSRASTEAFFGQGTRLTVV.